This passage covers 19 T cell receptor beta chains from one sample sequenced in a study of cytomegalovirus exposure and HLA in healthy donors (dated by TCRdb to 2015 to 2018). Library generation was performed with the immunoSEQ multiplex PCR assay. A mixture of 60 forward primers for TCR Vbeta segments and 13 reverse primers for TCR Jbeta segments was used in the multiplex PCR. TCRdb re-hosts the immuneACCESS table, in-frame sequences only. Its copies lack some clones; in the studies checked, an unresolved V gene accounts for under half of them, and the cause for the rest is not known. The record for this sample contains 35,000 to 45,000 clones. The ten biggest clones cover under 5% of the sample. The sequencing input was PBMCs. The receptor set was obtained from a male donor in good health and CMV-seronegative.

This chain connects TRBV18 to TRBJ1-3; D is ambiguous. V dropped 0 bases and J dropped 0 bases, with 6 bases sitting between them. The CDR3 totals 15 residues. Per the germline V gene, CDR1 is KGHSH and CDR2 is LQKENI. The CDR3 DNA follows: TGTGCCAGCTCACCACCCTCGCGCTCTGGAAACACCATATATTTT. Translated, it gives CASSPPSRSGNTIYF.

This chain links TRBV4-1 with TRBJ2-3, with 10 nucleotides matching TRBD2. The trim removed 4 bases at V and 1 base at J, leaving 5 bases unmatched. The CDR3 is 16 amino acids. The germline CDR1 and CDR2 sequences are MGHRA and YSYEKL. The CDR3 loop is CASSLAGGSRTDTQYF. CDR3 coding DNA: TGCGCCAGCAGCCTAGCGGGGGGCTCACGCACAGATACGCAGTATTTT.

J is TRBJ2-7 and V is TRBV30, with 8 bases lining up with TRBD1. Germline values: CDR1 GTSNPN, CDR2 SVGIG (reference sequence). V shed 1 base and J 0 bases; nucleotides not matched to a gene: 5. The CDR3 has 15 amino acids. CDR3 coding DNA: TGTGCCTGGAGTGATGTTGGGACAGGCTCCTACGAGCAGTACTTC. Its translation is CAWSDVGTGSYEQYF.

The CDR3 sequence: CASSASGGWYNEQFF. The DNA of the CDR3 is TGTGCCAGCAGCGCTAGCGGGGGGTGGTACAATGAGCAGTTCTTC. The chain combines TRBV5-6 with TRBJ2-1, with TRBD2 identical over 11 bases. The V segment lost 4 bases and the J segment 4 bases; nucleotides outside the gene matches: 4. Germline loops: CDR1 SGHDT, CDR2 YYEEEE. This CDR3 is 15 amino acids long.

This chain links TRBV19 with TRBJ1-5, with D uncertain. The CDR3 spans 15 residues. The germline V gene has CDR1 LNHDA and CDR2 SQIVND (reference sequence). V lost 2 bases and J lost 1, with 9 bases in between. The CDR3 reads CASSIWSDSNQPQHF. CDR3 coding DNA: TGTGCCAGTAGTATATGGAGCGACAGCAATCAGCCCCAGCATTTT.

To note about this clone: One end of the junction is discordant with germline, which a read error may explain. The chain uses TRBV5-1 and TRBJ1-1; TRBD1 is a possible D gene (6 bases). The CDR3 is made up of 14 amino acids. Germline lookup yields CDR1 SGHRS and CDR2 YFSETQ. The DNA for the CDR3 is TGCGCCAGCAGCTTGAACAGGGTGAACCCTGAAGCTTTCTTT. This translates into CASSLNRVNPEAFF.

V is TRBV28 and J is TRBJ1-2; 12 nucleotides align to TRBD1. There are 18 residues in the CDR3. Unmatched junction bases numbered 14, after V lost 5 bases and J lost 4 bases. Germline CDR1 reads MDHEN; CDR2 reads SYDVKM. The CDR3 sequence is CASSPAGQGAVSGYGYTF. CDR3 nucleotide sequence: TGTGCCAGCAGTCCCGCGGGACAGGGGGCCGTGAGCGGCTATGGCTACACCTTC.

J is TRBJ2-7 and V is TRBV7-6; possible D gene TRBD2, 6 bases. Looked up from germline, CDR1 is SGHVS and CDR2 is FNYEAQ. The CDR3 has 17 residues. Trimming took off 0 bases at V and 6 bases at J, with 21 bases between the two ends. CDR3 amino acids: CASSLAETGTPPGEQYF. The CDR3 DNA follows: TGTGCCAGCAGCTTAGCTGAGACCGGGACTCCGCCTGGCGAGCAGTACTTC.

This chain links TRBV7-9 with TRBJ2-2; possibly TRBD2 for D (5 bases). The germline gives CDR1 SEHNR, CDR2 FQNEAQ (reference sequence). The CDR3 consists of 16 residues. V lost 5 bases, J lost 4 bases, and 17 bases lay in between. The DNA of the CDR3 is TGTGCCAGCAGCCGCATTTTGAGGGAGCCCACCGGGGAGCTGTTTTTT. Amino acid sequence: CASSRILREPTGELFF.

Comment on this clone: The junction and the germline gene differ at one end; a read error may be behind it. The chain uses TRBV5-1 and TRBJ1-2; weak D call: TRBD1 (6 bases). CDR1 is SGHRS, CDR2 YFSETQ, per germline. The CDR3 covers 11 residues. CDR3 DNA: TGCGCCAGCAGCGAGGGACACTCGGCCTACTTC. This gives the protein CASSEGHSAYF.

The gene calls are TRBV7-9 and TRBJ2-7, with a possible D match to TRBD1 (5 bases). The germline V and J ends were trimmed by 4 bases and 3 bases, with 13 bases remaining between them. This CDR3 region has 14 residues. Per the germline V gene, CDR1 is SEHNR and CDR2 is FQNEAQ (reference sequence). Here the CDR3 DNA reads TGTGCCAGCAGCTCCACACAGGCGCTCTACGAGCAGTACTTC. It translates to CASSSTQALYEQYF.

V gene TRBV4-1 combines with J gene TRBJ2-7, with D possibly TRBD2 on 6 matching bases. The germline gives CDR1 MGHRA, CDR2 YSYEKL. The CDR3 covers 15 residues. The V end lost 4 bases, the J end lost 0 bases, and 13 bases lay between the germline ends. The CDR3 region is CASSLGLLSSYEQYF. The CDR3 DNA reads TGCGCCAGCAGCCTGGGACTTTTGAGCTCCTACGAGCAGTACTTC.

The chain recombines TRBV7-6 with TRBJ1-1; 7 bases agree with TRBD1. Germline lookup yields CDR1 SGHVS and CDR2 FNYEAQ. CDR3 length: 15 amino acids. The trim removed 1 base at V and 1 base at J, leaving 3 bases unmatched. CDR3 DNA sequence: TGTGCCAGCAGCTTAGGAGGGACAGAGAACACTGAAGCTTTCTTT. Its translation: CASSLGGTENTEAFF.

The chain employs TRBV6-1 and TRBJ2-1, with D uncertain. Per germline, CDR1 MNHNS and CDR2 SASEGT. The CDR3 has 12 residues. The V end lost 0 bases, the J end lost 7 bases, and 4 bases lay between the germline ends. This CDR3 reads CASSEAGNEQFF. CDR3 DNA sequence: TGTGCCAGCAGTGAAGCCGGGAATGAGCAGTTCTTC.

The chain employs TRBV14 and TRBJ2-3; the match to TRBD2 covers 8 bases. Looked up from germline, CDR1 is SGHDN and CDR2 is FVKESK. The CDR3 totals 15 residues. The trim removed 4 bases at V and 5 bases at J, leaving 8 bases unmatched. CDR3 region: CASSRNRAGVDTQYF. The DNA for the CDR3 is TGTGCCAGCAGCCGCAACCGAGCGGGGGTAGATACGCAGTATTTT.

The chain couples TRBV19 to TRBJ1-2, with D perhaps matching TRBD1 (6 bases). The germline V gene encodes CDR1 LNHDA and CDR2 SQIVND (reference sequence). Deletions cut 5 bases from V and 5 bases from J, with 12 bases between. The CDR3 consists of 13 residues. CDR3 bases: TGTGCCAGTAGTGCTACAGGGTATTATGGCTACACCTTC. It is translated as CASSATGYYGYTF. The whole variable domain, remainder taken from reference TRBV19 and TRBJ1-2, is DGGITQSPKYLFRKEGQNVTLSCEQNLNHDAMYWYRQDPGQGLRLIYYSQIVNDFQKGDIAEGYSVSREKKESFPLTVTSAQKNPTAFYLCASSATGYYGYTFGSGTRLTVV.

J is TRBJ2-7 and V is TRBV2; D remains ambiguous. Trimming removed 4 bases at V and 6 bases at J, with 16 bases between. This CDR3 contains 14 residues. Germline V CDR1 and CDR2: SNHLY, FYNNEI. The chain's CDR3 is CASSVAEPRFEQYF. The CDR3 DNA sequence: TGTGCCAGCAGTGTTGCGGAGCCCCGGTTCGAGCAGTACTTC.

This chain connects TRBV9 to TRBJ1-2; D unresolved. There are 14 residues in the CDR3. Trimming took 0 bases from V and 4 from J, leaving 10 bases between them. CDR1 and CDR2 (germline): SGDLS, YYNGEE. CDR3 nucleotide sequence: TGTGCCAGCAGCGTAGAGGGAGCGACCTATGGCTACACCTTC. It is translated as CASSVEGATYGYTF.

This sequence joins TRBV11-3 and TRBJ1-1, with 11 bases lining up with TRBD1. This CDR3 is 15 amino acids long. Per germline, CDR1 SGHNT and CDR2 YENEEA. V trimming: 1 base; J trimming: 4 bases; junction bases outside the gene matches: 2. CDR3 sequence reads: CASSLGGTGGTEAFF. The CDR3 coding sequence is TGTGCCAGCAGCTTAGGAGGGACAGGGGGCACTGAAGCTTTCTTT.